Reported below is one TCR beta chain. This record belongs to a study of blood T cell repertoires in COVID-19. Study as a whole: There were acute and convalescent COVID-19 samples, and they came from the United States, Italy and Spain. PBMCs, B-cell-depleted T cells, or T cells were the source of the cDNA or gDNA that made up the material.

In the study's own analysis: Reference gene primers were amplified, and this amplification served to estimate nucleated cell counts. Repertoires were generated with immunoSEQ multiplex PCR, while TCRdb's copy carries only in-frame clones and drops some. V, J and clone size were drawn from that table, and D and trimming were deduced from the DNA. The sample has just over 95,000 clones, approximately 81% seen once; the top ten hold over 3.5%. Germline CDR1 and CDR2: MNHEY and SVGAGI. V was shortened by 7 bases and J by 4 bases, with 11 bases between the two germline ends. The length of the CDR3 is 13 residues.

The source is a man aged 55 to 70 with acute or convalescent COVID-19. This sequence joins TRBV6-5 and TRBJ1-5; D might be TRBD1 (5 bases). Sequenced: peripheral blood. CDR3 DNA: TGTGCCAGCATCGGACAATTTAATCAGCCCCAGCATTTT. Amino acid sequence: CASIGQFNQPQHF.